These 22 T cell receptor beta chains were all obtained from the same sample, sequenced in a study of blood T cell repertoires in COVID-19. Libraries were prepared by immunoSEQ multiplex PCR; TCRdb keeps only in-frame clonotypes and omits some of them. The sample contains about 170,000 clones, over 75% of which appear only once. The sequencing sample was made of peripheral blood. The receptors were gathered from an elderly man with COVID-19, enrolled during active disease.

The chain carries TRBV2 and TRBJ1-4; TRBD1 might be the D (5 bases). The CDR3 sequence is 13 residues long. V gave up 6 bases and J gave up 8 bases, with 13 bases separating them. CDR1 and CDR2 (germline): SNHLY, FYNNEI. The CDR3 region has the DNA TGTGCCAGCAGCCAAGGGGTGGGGGAAAAACTGTTTTTT. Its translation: CASSQGVGEKLFF.

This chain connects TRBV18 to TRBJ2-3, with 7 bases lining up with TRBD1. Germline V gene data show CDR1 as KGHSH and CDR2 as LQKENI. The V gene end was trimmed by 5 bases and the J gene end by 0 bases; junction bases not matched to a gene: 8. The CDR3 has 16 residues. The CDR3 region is CASSRRQGSSTDTQYF. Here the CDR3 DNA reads TGTGCCAGCTCAAGACGACAGGGCTCCAGCACAGATACGCAGTATTTT.

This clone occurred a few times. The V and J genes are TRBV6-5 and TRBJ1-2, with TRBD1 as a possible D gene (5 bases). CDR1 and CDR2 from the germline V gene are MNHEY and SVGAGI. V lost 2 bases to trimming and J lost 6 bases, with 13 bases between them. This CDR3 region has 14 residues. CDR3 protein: CASSYRQGVDGYTF. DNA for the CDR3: TGTGCCAGCAGTTACAGGCAGGGCGTGGATGGCTACACCTTC.

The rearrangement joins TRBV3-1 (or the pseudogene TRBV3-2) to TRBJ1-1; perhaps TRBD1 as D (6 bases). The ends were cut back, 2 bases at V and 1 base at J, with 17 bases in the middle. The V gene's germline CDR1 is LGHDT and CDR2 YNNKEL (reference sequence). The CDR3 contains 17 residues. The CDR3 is CASSQYSSQGQNTEAFF. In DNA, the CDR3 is TGTGCCAGCAGCCAATACAGCTCACAGGGCCAGAACACTGAAGCTTTCTTT.

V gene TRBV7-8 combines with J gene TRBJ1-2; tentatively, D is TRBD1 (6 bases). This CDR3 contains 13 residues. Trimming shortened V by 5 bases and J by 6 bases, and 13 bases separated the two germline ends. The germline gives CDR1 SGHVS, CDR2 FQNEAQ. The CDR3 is CASSPYYRDGYTF. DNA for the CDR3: TGTGCCAGCAGCCCTTACTACAGGGATGGCTACACCTTC. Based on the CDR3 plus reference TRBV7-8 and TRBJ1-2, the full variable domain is GAGVSQSPRYKVAKRGQDVALRCDPISGHVSLFWYQQALGQGPEFLTYFQNEAQLDKSGLPSDRFFAERPEGSVSTLKIQRTQQEDSAVYLCASSPYYRDGYTFGSGTRLTVV.

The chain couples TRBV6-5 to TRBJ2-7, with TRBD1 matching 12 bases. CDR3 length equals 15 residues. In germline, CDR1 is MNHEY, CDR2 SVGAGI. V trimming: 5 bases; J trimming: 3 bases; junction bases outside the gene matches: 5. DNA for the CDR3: TGTGCCAGCAGTCTGGGACAGGGGGCAATCTACGAGCAGTACTTC. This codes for CASSLGQGAIYEQYF.

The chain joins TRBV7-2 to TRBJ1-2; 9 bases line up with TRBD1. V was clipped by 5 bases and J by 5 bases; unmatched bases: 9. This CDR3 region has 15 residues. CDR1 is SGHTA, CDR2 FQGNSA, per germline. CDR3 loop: CASSTSGTGRYGYTF. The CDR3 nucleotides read TGTGCCAGCAGCACCTCCGGGACAGGGAGGTATGGCTACACCTTC.

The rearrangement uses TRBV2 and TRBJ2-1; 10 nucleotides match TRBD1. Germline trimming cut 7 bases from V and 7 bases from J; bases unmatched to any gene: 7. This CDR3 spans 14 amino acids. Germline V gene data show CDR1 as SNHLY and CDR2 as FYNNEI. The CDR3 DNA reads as TGTGCCAGCACCCGGGACAGGGGTAGGAATGAGCAGTTCTTC. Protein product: CASTRDRGRNEQFF.

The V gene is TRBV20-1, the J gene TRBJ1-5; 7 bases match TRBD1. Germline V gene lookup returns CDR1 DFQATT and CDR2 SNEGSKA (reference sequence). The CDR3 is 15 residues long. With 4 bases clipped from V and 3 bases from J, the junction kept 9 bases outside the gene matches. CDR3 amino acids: CSAIDRVLNNQPQHF. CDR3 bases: TGCAGTGCTATTGACAGGGTCTTGAACAATCAGCCCCAGCATTTT.

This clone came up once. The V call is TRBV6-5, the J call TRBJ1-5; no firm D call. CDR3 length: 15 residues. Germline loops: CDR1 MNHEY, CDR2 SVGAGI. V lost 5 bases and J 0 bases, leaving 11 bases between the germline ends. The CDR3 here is CASSTRHDSNQPQHF. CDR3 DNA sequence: TGTGCCAGCAGTACCCGACACGATAGCAATCAGCCCCAGCATTTT.

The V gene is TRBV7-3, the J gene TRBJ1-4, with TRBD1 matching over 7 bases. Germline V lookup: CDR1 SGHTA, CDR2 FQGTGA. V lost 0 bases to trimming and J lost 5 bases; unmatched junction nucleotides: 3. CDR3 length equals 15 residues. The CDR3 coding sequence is TGTGCCAGCAGCTTAACCGGGACAGCAAATGAAAAACTGTTTTTT. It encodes CASSLTGTANEKLFF.

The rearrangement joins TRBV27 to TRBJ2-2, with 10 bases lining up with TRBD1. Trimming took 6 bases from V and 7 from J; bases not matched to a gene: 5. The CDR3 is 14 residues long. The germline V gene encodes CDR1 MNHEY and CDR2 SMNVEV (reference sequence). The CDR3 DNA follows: TGTGCCAGCAGCGAGACAGGGGGCATCGGGGAGCTGTTTTTT. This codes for CASSETGGIGELFF.

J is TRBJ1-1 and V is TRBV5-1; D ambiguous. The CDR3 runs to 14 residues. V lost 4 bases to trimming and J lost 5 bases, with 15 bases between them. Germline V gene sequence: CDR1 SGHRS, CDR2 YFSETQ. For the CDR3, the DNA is TGCGCCAGCAGCAATCGGACCCGGGGAACTGAAGCTTTCTTT. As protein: CASSNRTRGTEAFF.

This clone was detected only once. The CDR3 sequence: CASSLSGGQLGYEQYF. CDR3 sequence (DNA): TGTGCCAGCAGTTTGTCAGGGGGTCAACTCGGATACGAGCAGTACTTC. The genes are TRBV27 and TRBJ2-7; 7 bases map to TRBD1. The CDR3 is 16 residues long. The trim removed 3 bases at V and 4 bases at J, leaving 12 bases unmatched. Looked up from germline, CDR1 is MNHEY and CDR2 is SMNVEV (reference sequence).

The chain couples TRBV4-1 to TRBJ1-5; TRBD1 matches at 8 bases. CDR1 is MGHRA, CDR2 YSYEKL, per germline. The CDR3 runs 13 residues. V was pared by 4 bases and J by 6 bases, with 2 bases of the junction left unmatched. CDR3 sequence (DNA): TGCGCCAGCAGCCCGGACAGGGCTCAGCCCCAGCATTTT. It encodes CASSPDRAQPQHF.

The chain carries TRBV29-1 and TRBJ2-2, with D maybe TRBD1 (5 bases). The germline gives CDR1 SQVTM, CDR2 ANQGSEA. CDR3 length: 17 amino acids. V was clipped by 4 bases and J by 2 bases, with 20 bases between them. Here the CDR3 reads CSVAEAHWGLNTGELFF. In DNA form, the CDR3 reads TGCAGCGTTGCAGAGGCCCATTGGGGCCTAAACACCGGGGAGCTGTTTTTT.

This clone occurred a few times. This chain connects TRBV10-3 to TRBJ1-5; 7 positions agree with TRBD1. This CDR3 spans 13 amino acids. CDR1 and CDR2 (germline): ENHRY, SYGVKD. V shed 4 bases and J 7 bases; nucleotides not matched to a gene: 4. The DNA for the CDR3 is TGTGCCATCAGTGTTGGAGGGGGCCAGCCCCAGCATTTT. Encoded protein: CAISVGGGQPQHF.

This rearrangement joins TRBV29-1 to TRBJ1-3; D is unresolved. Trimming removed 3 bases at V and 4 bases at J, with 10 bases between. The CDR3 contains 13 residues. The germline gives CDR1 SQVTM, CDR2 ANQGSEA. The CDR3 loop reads CSVEVQQGNTIYF. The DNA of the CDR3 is TGCAGCGTTGAGGTGCAACAGGGAAACACCATATATTTT.

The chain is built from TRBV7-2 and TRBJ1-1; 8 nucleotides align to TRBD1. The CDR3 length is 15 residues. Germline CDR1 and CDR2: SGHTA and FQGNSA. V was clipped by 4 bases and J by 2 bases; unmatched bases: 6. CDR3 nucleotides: TGTGCCAGCAGCTATAGGACAGGGACTAACACTGAAGCTTTCTTT. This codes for CASSYRTGTNTEAFF.

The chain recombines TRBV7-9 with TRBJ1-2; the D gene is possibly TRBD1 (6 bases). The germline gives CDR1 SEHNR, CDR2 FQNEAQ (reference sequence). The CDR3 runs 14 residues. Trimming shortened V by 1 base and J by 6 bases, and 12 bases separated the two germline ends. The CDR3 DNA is TGTGCCAGCAGCTTAGACAGCTCAGGGGATGGCTACACCTTC. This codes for CASSLDSSGDGYTF. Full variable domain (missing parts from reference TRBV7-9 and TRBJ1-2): DTGVSQNPRHKITKRGQNVTFRCDPISEHNRLYWYRQTLGQGPEFLTYFQNEAQLEKSRLLSDRFSAERPKGSFSTLEIQRTEQGDSAMYLCASSLDSSGDGYTFGSGTRLTVV.

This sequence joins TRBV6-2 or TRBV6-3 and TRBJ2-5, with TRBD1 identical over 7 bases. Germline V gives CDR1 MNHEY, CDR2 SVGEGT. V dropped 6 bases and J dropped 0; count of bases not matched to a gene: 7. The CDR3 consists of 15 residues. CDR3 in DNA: TGTGCCAGCAGCCCCGGGACAGCGAACCAAGAGACCCAGTACTTC. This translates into CASSPGTANQETQYF.

The chain's CDR3 is CASSQVARAPGAKPQHF. The CDR3 nucleotides read TGCGCCAGCAGCCAAGTAGCGAGGGCGCCAGGGGCGAAGCCCCAGCATTTT. The V call is TRBV4-1, the J call TRBJ1-5; possibly TRBD1 for D (6 bases). CDR3 length: 17 residues. The V and J ends lost 1 base and 8 bases respectively, with 21 bases between them. The germline gives CDR1 MGHRA, CDR2 YSYEKL.